This TCR beta chain stems from a study of CD8 T cells in Susac syndrome. Random-hexamer reverse transcription was applied to about 0.45 to 1 ug RNA. TCRdb ran MiXCR on the immunoSEQ multiplex PCR reads and lists one entry per CDR3 protein. The table includes 200,000 to 300,000 distinct CDR3 sequences, around 96% detected once. The CDR3 extends over 16 amino acids. The sample was CD4+ T cells from PBMCs. The gene calls are TRBV21-1 and TRBJ2-7; whether TRBD2, the table's D call, matches the DNA was not checked. TRBV21-1 is designated a pseudogene. The TCR was taken from a human donor with Susac syndrome. This CDR3 reads CASSKGGVEDRYEQYF. The CDR3 nucleotides are TGTGCCAGCAGCAAGGGAGGGGTCGAGGATAGATACGAGCAGTACTTC.